The 19 T cell receptor beta chains below come from one sample, sequenced in a study of OX40 agonist ivuxolimab in advanced cancers. Sequencing was performed with immunoSEQ multiplex PCR; in TCRdb, only in-frame clones are kept and a portion is missing. This sample has about 36,000 clones, with roughly 90% found just once. This material consisted of CD4+ or CD8+ T cells sorted from blood, taken in a trial of the OX40 agonist ivuxolimab. The source is an adult with an advanced solid tumor such as melanoma, head and neck, liver or kidney cancer.

This clone was recorded only once. V and J are TRBV5-1 and TRBJ2-7; weak D call: TRBD1 (7 bases). CDR3 size: 15 residues. With 5 bases removed from V and 5 bases from J, the gap between germline ends came to 20 bases. Germline CDR1 reads SGHRS; CDR2 reads YFSETQ. This CDR3 is CASRRTIQGTDEQYF. CDR3 bases: TGCGCCAGCAGGAGGACTATACAGGGGACCGACGAGCAGTACTTC.

The rearrangement uses TRBV5-4 and TRBJ2-5, with TRBD2 as a possible D gene (7 bases). Trimming removed 5 bases from V and 4 bases from J, with 18 bases in between. The CDR3 runs 15 residues. Germline loops: CDR1 SGHNT, CDR2 YYREEE (reference sequence). The CDR3 DNA sequence: TGTGCCAGCAGTACCTCGTGGGGGGGCCTAGAGACCCAGTACTTC. Its protein product is CASSTSWGGLETQYF.

This CDR3 reads CASSPSSQYGYTF. The DNA of the CDR3 is TGTGCCAGCTCACCATCGAGCCAGTATGGCTACACCTTC. The chain has TRBV18 and TRBJ1-2; no reliable D call. The V gene's germline CDR1 is KGHSH and CDR2 LQKENI. The CDR3 contains 13 residues. V was cut by 2 bases and J by 5 bases, with 9 bases left in between. Full variable domain (rest looked up from reference TRBV18 and TRBJ1-2): NAGVMQNPRHLVRRRGQEARLRCSPMKGHSHVYWYRQLPEEGLKFMVYLQKENIIDESGMPKERFSAEFPKEGPSILRIQQVVRGDSAAYFCASSPSSQYGYTFGSGTRLTVV.

This rearrangement joins TRBV19 to TRBJ1-5; TRBD1 agrees at 9 bases. The CDR3 extends over 15 amino acids. V shed 2 bases and J 8 bases; nucleotides not matched to a gene: 7. Germline V gives CDR1 LNHDA, CDR2 SQIVND (reference sequence). The CDR3 loop is CASSIWGQGGKPQHF. Written as DNA, the CDR3 is TGTGCCAGTAGTATATGGGGACAGGGAGGTAAGCCCCAGCATTTT.

The chain uses TRBV5-6 and TRBJ2-7; no reliable D call. The CDR3 sequence is 12 residues long. From germline, CDR1 is SGHDT and CDR2 YYEEEE. Trimming pared 4 bases from V and 8 bases from J, leaving 13 bases between. CDR3 residues: CASSGRRGKQYF. The CDR3 DNA is TGTGCCAGCAGCGGCAGGCGTGGAAAGCAGTACTTC.

This clone was seen a handful of times. The chain links TRBV5-1 to TRBJ2-5; D may be TRBD1 (6 bases). CDR3 size: 14 residues. V was shortened by 4 bases and J by 3 bases, with 13 bases between the two germline ends. Germline CDR1 reads SGHRS; CDR2 reads YFSETQ. The CDR3 here is CASSRQDSEETQYF. Written as DNA, the CDR3 is TGCGCCAGCAGCAGGCAGGACAGTGAAGAGACCCAGTACTTC. Variable domain in full (rest from reference TRBV5-1 and TRBJ2-5): KAGVTQTPRYLIKTRGQQVTLSCSPISGHRSVSWYQQTPGQGLQFLFEYFSETQRNKGNFPGRFSGRQFSNSRSEMNVSTLELGDSALYLCASSRQDSEETQYFGPGTRLLVL.

The chain is built from TRBV4-1 and TRBJ2-5; 8 nucleotides line up with TRBD1. Germline V gene sequence: CDR1 MGHRA, CDR2 YSYEKL. V lost 1 base and J lost 6; bases outside the gene matches: 10. The CDR3 has 16 amino acids. The CDR3 loop reads CASSQGGTDREKTQYF. CDR3 coding DNA: TGCGCCAGCAGCCAAGGGGGGACGGACAGGGAGAAGACCCAGTACTTC.

The chain couples TRBV30 to TRBJ2-1; 10 bases match TRBD1. CDR1 GTSNPN and CDR2 SVGIG come from the germline V gene (reference sequence). The trim removed 3 bases at V and 4 bases at J, leaving 21 bases unmatched. This CDR3 has 20 amino acids. The CDR3 coding sequence is TGTGCCTGGAGCCTATACCCGGGACAGGGGATGAGGACTGGTTACAATGAGCAGTTCTTC. Translating it yields CAWSLYPGQGMRTGYNEQFF. Full variable domain (remainder filled in from reference TRBV30 and TRBJ2-1): SQTIHQWPATLVQPVGSPLSLECTVEGTSNPNLYWYRQAAGRGLQLLFYSVGIGQISSEVPQNLSASRPQDRQFILSSKKLLLSDSGFYLCAWSLYPGQGMRTGYNEQFFGPGTRLTVL.

CDR3: CASSYDRTNTGELFF. The DNA of the CDR3 is TGTGCCAGCAGTTACGACAGGACGAACACCGGGGAGCTGTTTTTT. The chain has TRBV6-5 and TRBJ2-2, with D possibly being TRBD1 (6 bases). The ends were cut back, 2 bases at V and 0 bases at J, with 7 bases in the middle. There are 15 residues in the CDR3. From germline, CDR1 is MNHEY and CDR2 SVGAGI.

The V call is TRBV11-2, the J call TRBJ2-5; 9 bases match TRBD2. The J segment lost 5 bases and the V segment lost 3 bases, leaving 7 bases of the junction unmatched. The CDR3 contains 15 residues. CDR1 and CDR2 from the germline V gene are SGHAT and FQNNGV. As DNA, the CDR3 is TGTGCCAGCAGCTTTCCGCGGGAGGGCCGGGAGACCCAGTACTTC. Encoded protein: CASSFPREGRETQYF.

The V gene is TRBV6-6, the J gene TRBJ1-1; no reliable D call. Germline V gives CDR1 MNHNY, CDR2 SVGAGI (reference sequence). The length of the CDR3 is 12 residues. With 0 bases removed from V and 10 bases from J, the gap between germline ends came to 9 bases. For the CDR3, the DNA is TGTGCCAGCAGTTACTCTGCAGAAGTAGCTTTCTTT. Translation gives CASSYSAEVAFF.

The count of this clone is one. The chain uses TRBV6-4 and TRBJ2-1, with D possibly being TRBD2 (6 bases). Trimming pared 5 bases from V and 3 bases from J, leaving 11 bases between. The CDR3 sequence is 14 residues long. The germline gives CDR1 MRHNA, CDR2 SNTAGT. The CDR3 spells CASSPGGGYNEQFF. DNA for the CDR3: TGTGCCAGCAGTCCCGGGGGAGGCTACAATGAGCAGTTCTTC.

The J gene is TRBJ2-7, the V gene TRBV19, with 12 nucleotides matching TRBD2. Germline V gene sequence: CDR1 LNHDA, CDR2 SQIVND (reference sequence). V dropped 4 bases and J dropped 3; count of bases not matched to a gene: 4. The CDR3 is made up of 15 amino acids. The CDR3 protein is CASSTAGLAGYEQYF. The CDR3, as DNA: TGTGCCAGTAGTACCGCGGGACTAGCGGGCTACGAGCAGTACTTC.

This clone has a single count. This sequence joins TRBV28 and TRBJ2-7; 8 bases align to TRBD1. The V gene's germline CDR1 is MDHEN and CDR2 SYDVKM. V shed 7 bases, J shed 5 bases, and the junction held 10 bases outside the gene matches. This CDR3 has 14 residues. In nucleotides, the CDR3 is TGTGCCAGCAAGCCGGACAGGGTGGGTCACGAGCAGTACTTC. Protein sequence: CASKPDRVGHEQYF.

The rearrangement links TRBV27 to TRBJ2-7; 12 nucleotides align to TRBD1. This CDR3 contains 16 residues. Germline CDR1 and CDR2: MNHEY and SMNVEV (reference sequence). V gave up 2 bases and J gave up 4 bases; unmatched junction bases: 6. The CDR3 loop reads CASSLIGTGGGYEQYF. In DNA, the CDR3 is TGTGCCAGCAGTTTAATTGGGACAGGGGGCGGGTACGAGCAGTACTTC.

The V call is TRBV2, the J call TRBJ2-7; 9 positions match TRBD1. Trimming cost V 5 bases and J 0 bases; bases outside gene matches: 5. Germline loops: CDR1 SNHLY, CDR2 FYNNEI. The CDR3 consists of 15 residues. CDR3 nucleotides: TGTGCCAGCAGTTACAGGGGGCTAGGCTCCTACGAGCAGTACTTC. Protein product: CASSYRGLGSYEQYF.

The V and J genes are TRBV10-3 and TRBJ2-7; 14 nucleotides agree with TRBD2. The ends lost 7 bases at V and 0 bases at J; junction bases unmatched: 5. Germline V gene data show CDR1 as ENHRY and CDR2 as SYGVKD. This CDR3 region has 16 residues. CDR3: CAITSGLAGGSYEQYF. CDR3 DNA: TGTGCCATCACCTCCGGACTAGCGGGGGGCTCCTACGAGCAGTACTTC.

The V gene is TRBV5-1, the J gene TRBJ2-1, with TRBD2 matching 9 bases. With V trimmed by 3 bases and J by 3 bases, 10 bases remained unmatched. CDR1 is SGHRS, CDR2 YFSETQ, per germline. The CDR3 loop spans 17 amino acids. CDR3 nucleotides: TGCGCCAGCAGCTCCGGTGGCCTAGCGGGATTCTACAATGAGCAGTTCTTC. Translating gives CASSSGGLAGFYNEQFF.

The table lists this clone with a count of one. The V call is TRBV10-1, the J call TRBJ2-1; D is undetermined. Germline V gene lookup returns CDR1 WNHNN and CDR2 SYGVQD (reference sequence). Trimming took 3 bases from V and 0 from J, leaving 15 bases between them. The CDR3 is 17 residues long. For the CDR3, the DNA is TGCGCCAGCAGTGACGAGACCAACCCGAGCTCCTACAATGAGCAGTTCTTC. Protein product: CASSDETNPSSYNEQFF.